This T cell receptor beta chain was recorded in a study of cytomegalovirus exposure and HLA in healthy donors. Germline V lookup: CDR1 SNHLY, CDR2 FYNNEI. Trimming removed 2 bases from V and 7 bases from J, with 21 bases in between. The CDR3 loop spans 17 amino acids. Overall study results and limits: In a later analysis, TCR beta V- and J-gene trimming was associated with a missense DCLRE1C variant.

The PCR employed 60 Vbeta primers together with 13 Jbeta primers. The method was immunoSEQ multiplex PCR; TCRdb's version includes in-frame clones alone and lacks a portion of them. The sample carries about 140,000 clones, around 85% recorded once. A note on this clone: Its antigen is unknown.

Sequences were obtained from PBMCs. This TCR derives from a man between 35 and 55 years old in good health and CMV-seropositive. The chain has TRBV2 and TRBJ2-1; D is possibly TRBD2 (6 bases). DNA for the CDR3: TGTGCCAGCAGTGAATTTGTGGCGGGAATTGTCCGTAATGAGCAGTTCTTC. This sequence encodes CASSEFVAGIVRNEQFF.